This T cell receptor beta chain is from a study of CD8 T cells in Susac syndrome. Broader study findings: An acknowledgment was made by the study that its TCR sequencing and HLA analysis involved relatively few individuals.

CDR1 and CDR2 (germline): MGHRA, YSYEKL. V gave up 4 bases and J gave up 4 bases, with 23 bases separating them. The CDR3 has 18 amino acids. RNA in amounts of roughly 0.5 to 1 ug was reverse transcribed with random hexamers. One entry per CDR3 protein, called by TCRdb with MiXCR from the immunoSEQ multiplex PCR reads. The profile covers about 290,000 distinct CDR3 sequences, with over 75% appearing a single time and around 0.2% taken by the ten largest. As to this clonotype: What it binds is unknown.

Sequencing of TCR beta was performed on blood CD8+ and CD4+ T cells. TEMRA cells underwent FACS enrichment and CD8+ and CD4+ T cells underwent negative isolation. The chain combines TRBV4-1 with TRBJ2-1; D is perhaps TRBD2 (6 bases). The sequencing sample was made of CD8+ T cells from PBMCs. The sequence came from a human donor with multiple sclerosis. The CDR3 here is CASSPEGYWWRGYNEQFF. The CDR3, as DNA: TGCGCCAGCAGCCCCGAGGGGTATTGGTGGCGGGGTTACAATGAGCAGTTCTTC.